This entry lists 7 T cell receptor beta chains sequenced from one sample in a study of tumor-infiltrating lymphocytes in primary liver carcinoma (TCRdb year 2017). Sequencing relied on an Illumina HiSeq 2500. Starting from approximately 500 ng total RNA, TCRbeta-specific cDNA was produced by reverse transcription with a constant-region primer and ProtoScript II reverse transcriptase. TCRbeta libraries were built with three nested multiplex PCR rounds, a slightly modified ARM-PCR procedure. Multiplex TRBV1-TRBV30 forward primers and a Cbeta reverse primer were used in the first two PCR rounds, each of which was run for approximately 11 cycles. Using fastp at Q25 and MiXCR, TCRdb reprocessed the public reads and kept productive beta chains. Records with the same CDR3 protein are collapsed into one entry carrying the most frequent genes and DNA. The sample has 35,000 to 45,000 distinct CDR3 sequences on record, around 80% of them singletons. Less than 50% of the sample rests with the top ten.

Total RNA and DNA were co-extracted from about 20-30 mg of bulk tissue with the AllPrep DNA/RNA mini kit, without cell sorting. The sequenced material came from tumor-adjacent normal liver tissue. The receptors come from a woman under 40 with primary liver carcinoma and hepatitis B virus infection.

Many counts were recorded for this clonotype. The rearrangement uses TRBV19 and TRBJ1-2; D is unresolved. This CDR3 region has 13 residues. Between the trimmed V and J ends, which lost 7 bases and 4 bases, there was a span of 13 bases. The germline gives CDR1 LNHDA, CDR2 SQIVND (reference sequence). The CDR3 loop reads CASTPDGTYGYTF. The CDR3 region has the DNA TGTGCCAGTACCCCGGACGGAACCTATGGCTACACCTTC.

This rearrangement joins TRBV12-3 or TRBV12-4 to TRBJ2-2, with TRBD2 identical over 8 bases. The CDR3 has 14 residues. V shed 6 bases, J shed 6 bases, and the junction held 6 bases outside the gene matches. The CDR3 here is CASSTGLGAGELFF. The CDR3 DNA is TGTGCCAGCAGCACGGGACTAGGGGCCGGGGAGCTGTTTTTT.

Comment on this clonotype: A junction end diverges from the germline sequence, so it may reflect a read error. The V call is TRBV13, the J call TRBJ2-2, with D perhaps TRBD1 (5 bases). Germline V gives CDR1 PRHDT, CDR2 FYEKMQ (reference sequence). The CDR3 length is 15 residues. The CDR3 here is CASSFQTANTGQLFF. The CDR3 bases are TGTGCAAGCAGCTTCCAGACAGCGAACACCGGGCAGCTGTTTTTT.

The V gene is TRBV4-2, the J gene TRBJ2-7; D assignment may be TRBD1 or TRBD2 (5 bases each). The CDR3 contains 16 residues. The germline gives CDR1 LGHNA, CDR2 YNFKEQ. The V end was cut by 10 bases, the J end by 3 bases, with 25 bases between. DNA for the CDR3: TGTGCCAACAGTCAAGCGACGACGGCTGGGGGCTACGAGCAGTACTTC. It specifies CANSQATTAGGYEQYF.

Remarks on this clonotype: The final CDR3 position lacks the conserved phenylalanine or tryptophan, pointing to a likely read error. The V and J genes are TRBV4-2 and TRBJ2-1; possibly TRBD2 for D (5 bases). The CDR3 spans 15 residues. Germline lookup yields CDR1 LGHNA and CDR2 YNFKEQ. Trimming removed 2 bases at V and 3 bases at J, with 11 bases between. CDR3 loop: CASSQISVYYNEQFL. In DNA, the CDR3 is TGTGCCAGCAGCCAAATTAGCGTGTACTACAATGAGCAGTTCCTC.

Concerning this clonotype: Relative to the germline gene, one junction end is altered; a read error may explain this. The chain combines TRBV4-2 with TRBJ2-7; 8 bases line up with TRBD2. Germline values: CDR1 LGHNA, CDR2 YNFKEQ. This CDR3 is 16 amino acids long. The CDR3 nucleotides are TGTGCCAACAGCCCGACAAGAGGTAATAGCGGGGACGAGCAGTACTTC. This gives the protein CANSPTRGNSGDEQYF.

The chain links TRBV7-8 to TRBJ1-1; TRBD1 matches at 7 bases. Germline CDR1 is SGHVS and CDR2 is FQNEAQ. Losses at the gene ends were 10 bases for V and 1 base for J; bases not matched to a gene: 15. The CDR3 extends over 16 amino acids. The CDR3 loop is CANYRGRGRENTEAFF. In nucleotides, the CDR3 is TGTGCCAACTATAGGGGGCGGGGGCGAGAGAACACTGAAGCTTTCTTT.